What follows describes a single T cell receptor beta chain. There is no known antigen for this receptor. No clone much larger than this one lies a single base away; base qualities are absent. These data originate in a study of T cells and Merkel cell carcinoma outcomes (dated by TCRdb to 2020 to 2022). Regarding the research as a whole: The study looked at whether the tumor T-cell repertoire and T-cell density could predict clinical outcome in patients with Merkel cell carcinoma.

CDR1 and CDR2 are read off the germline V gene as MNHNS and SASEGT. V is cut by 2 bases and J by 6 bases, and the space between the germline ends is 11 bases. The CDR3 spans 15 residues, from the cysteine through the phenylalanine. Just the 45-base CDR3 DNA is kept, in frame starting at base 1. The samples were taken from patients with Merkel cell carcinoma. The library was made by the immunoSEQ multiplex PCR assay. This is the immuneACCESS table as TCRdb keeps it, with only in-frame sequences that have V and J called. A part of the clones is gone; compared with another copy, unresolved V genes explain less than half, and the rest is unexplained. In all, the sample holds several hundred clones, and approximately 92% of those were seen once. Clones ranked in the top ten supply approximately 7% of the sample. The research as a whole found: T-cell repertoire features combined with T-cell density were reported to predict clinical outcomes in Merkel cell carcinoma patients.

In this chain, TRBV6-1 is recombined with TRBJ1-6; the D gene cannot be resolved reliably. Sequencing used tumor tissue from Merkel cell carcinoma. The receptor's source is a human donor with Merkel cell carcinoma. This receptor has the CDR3 CASSERGRFNSPLHF. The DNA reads TGTGCCAGCAGTGAACGGGGTCGATTTAATTCACCCCTCCACTTT.